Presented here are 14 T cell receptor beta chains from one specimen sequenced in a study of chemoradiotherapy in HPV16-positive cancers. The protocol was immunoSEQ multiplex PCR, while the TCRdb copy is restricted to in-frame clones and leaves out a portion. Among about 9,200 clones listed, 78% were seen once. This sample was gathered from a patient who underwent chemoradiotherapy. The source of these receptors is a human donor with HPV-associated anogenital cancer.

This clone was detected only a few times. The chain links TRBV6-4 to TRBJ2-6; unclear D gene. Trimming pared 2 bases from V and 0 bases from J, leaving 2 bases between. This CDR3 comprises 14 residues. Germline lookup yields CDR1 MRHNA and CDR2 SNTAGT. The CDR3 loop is CASSDNSGANVLTF. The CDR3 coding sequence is TGTGCCAGCAGTGACAACTCTGGGGCCAACGTCCTGACTTTC.

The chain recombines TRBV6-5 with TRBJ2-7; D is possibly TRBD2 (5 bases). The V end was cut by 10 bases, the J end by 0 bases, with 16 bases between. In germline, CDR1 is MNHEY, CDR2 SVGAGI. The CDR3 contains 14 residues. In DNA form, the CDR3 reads TGTGCCACATCCAAAAGGGCGGGCTCCTACGAGCAGTACTTC. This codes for CATSKRAGSYEQYF.

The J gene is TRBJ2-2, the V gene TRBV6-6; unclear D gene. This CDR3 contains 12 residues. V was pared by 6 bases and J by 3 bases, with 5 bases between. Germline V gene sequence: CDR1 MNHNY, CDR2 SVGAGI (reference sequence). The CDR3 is CASRQYTGELFF. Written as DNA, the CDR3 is TGTGCCAGCAGACAGTACACCGGGGAGCTGTTTTTT.

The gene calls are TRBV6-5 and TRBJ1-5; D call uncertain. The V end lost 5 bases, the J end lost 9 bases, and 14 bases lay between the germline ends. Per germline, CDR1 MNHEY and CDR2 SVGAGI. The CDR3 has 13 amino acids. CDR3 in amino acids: CASSQILPGPQHF. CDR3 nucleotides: TGTGCCAGCAGTCAGATACTCCCGGGGCCCCAGCATTTT.

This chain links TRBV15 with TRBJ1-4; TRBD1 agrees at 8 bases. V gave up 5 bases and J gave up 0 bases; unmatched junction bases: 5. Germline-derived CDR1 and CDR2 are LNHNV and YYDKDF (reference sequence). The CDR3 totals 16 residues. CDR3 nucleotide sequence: TGTGCCACCAGCGAGGACAGGGTTGCAACTAATGAAAAACTGTTTTTT. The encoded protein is CATSEDRVATNEKLFF.

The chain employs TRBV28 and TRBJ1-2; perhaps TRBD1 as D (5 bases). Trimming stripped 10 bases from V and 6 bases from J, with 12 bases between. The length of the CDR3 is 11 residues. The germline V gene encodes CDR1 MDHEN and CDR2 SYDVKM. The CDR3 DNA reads TGTGCCACTTCGGGGGTTGATGGCTACACCTTC. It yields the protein CATSGVDGYTF.

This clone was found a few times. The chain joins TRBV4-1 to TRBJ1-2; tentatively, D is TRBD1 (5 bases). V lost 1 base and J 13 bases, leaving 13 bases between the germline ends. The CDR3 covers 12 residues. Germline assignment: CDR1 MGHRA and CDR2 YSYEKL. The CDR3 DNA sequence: TGCGCCAGCAGCCAAGTGCAGGGCCGAGGCACCTTC. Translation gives CASSQVQGRGTF.

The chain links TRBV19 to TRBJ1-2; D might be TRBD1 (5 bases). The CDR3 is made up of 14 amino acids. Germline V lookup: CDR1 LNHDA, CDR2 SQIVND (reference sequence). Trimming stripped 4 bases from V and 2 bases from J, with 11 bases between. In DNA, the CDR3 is TGTGCCAGTAGTAGCCCGGGACTCAACTATGGCTACACCTTC. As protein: CASSSPGLNYGYTF.

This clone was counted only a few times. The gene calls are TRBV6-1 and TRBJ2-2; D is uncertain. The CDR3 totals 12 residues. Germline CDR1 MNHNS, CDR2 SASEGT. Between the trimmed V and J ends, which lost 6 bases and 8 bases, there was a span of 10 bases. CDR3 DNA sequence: TGTGCCAGCAGCCGGATGTTGGGGGAGCTGTTTTTT. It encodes CASSRMLGELFF.

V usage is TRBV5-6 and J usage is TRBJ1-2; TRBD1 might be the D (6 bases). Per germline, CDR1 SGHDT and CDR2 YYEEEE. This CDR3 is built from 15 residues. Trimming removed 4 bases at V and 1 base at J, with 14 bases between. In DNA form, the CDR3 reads TGTGCCAGCAGCCCCGGACAGACCATTAACTATGGCTACACCTTC. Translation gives CASSPGQTINYGYTF.

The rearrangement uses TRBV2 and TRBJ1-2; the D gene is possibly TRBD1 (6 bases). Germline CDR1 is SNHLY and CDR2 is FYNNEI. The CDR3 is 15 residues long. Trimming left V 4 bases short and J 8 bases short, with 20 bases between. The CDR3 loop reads CASSGLLGGAGGYTF. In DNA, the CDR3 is TGTGCCAGCAGTGGGTTGCTCGGGGGCGCGGGCGGCTACACCTTC.

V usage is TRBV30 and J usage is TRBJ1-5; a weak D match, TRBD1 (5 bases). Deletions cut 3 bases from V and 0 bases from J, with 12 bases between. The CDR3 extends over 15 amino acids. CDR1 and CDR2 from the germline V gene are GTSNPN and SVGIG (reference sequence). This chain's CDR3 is CAWSRGTDSNQPQHF. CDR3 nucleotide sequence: TGTGCCTGGAGCCGAGGGACGGATAGCAATCAGCCCCAGCATTTT.

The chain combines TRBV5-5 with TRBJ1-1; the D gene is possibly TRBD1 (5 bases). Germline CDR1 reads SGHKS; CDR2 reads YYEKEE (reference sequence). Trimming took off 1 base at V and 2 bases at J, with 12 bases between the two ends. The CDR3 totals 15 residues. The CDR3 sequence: CASSLTGEGNTEAFF. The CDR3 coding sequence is TGTGCCAGCAGCTTGACGGGGGAGGGAAACACTGAAGCTTTCTTT.

CDR3 DNA sequence: TGTGCCATCAGGGGGATAAACAGAACTGGAAACACCATATATTTT. It yields the protein CAIRGINRTGNTIYF. This sequence joins TRBV10-3 and TRBJ1-3; no clear D gene. The CDR3 length is 15 residues. Per the germline V gene, CDR1 is ENHRY and CDR2 is SYGVKD. The V and J ends lost 6 bases and 2 bases respectively, with 14 bases between them.